This is a list of T cell receptor beta chains from one sample in a study of T-cell reconstitution after alpha-beta-depleted transplantation in children. A single record per CDR3 protein comes from TCRdb applying MiXCR to the PCR reads. This sample carries 500,000 to 650,000 distinct CDR3 sequences, over 10% of them seen once, and the ten largest clones take 2.2%. The sample consisted of PBMCs, mostly from graft donor cells, taken 360 days after TCRalphabeta/CD19-depleted stem cell transplant. These receptors all come from a male patient under 18 who had a stem cell transplant for acute myeloid leukemia, so the T cells may come from the graft donor. The CDR3 runs from the conserved cysteine through the conserved F or W. D genes are given only for firm matches. Some rows mark clone size as missing; the rest say once, few, many or name a class of expanded clone.

j_call	v_call	cdr3_length	clone_size	d_call	cdr3_nt	cdr3_aa
TRBJ2-3	TRBV7-3	18	-	-	TGTGCCAGCAGCTTAAAACGGCCCCAGCGGTCTAGCACAGATACGCAGTATTTT	CASSLKRPQRSSTDTQYF
TRBJ2-7	TRBV20-1	15	-	TRBD2	TGCAGTGCACGGACTAGCGCTTGGAGCTCCTACGAGCAGTACTTC	CSARTSAWSSYEQYF
TRBJ2-7	TRBV29-1	11	many	TRBD2	TGCAGCGCCGGACTAGCTTACGAGCAGTACTTC	CSAGLAYEQYF
TRBJ2-3	TRBV19	17	few	TRBD1	TGTGCCAGTAGTATAGATGGGACAGGGTTCTTCACAGATACGCAGTATTTT	CASSIDGTGFFTDTQYF
TRBJ2-7	TRBV20-1	16	once	TRBD2	TGCAGTGCTAGGTTACCAGGACCAGCGGGAGCGGTCGAGCAGTACTTC	CSARLPGPAGAVEQYF
TRBJ1-5	TRBV28	14	many	-	TGTGCCAGCAGTCGGGCGGCTTTCGGTCAGCCCCAGCATTTT	CASSRAAFGQPQHF
TRBJ2-1	TRBV19	16	many	-	TGTGCCAGTAGTATCAGGGGCGGGGGCTTATACAATGAGCAGTTCTTC	CASSIRGGGLYNEQFF
TRBJ2-5	TRBV11-2	17	few	TRBD1	TGTGCCAGCAGCTGGCCCTTACAGGGGTGGGCACAAGAGACCCAGTACTTC	CASSWPLQGWAQETQYF
TRBJ2-3	TRBV11-3	14	few	-	TGTGCCAGCAGCCCGACTCCGGACGCGAATACGCAGTATTTT	CASSPTPDANTQYF
TRBJ1-6	TRBV12-3/TRBV12-4	18	-	-	TGTGCCAGTCGCGGCGGCCTTCCATTAAGGTCCTATAATTCACCCCTCCACTTT	CASRGGLPLRSYNSPLHF
TRBJ2-7	TRBV20-1	15	-	-	TGCAGTGCTGCTCGGACGACAGTGACCAACTACGAGCAGTACTTC	CSAARTTVTNYEQYF
TRBJ2-1	TRBV7-7	18	few	TRBD2	TGTGCTAGCAGCGCCAGGGATAGCGGGAGGGTCTCCTACAATGAGCAGTTCTTC	CASSARDSGRVSYNEQFF
TRBJ2-1	TRBV12-3/TRBV12-4	15	-	-	TGTGCCAGCACCAACCTACGACGACCCTACAATGAGCAGTTCTTC	CASTNLRRPYNEQFF
TRBJ2-6	TRBV19	16	few	-	TGTGCCAGTAGTATCCCATCAGCCTCTGGGGCCAACGTCCTGACTTTC	CASSIPSASGANVLTF
TRBJ2-3	TRBV25-1	14	-	-	TGTGCCAGCAGTGAATCCATCAATTTTGATACGCAGTATTTT	CASSESINFDTQYF
TRBJ2-5	TRBV2	15	-	-	TGTGCCAGCAGGAATAGGGACACCTTCAAAGAGACCCAGTACTTC	CASRNRDTFKETQYF
TRBJ2-2	TRBV30	13	-	-	TGTGCCTGGAGCTCAAGTAACACCGGGGAGCTGTTTTTT	CAWSSSNTGELFF
TRBJ2-3	TRBV6-5	14	many	-	TGTGCCAGCAGTTATAGCATGAGCACAGATACGCAGTATTTT	CASSYSMSTDTQYF
TRBJ2-1	TRBV9	18	many	TRBD2	TGTGCCAGCAGCACCAGTACTAGCGGGAGGACCCTCCCCAATGAGCAGTTCTTC	CASSTSTSGRTLPNEQFF
TRBJ2-7	TRBV28	15	few	-	TGTGCCAGCAGTTTACGGTCAGCAACCTTCTACGAGCAGTACTTC	CASSLRSATFYEQYF
TRBJ2-1	TRBV18	20	-	TRBD2	TGTGCCAGCTCACTTATCCCGCCCACTAGCGGGAGGCCCATATGGAATGAGCAGTTCTTC	CASSLIPPTSGRPIWNEQFF
TRBJ2-7	TRBV6-2/TRBV6-3	14	many	-	TGTGCCAGCAGTTCTACCAGGGGTTCCTACGAGCAGTACTTC	CASSSTRGSYEQYF
TRBJ2-7	TRBV20-1	14	-	TRBD1	TGCAGTGCTCGACAGGGGGCGAGCTCCTACGAGCAGTACTTC	CSARQGASSYEQYF
TRBJ2-7	TRBV4-3	15	-	-	TGCGCCAGCAGCCAAGATTCCCTGGCCTCCTACGAGCAGTACTTC	CASSQDSLASYEQYF
TRBJ2-3	TRBV4-3	16	many	TRBD2	TGCGCCAGCAGCCAAGCCAGCGGGATGGGCACAGATACGCAGTATTTT	CASSQASGMGTDTQYF
TRBJ2-3	TRBV14	16	few	-	TGTGCCAGCAGCCAAGCCCCGCTTTCTAGCACAGATACGCAGTATTTT	CASSQAPLSSTDTQYF
TRBJ2-2	TRBV12-3/TRBV12-4	12	-	-	TGTGCCAGCACCCTCTACACCGGGGAGCTGTTTTTT	CASTLYTGELFF
TRBJ1-6	TRBV27	13	-	-	TGTGCCAGCAGTATAGGGCCTAATTCACCCCTCCACTTT	CASSIGPNSPLHF
TRBJ2-1	TRBV6-2/TRBV6-3	15	-	-	TGTGCCAGCAGTTACTCAAGAAGGATAGGGATTGAGCAGTTCTTC	CASSYSRRIGIEQFF
TRBJ1-1	TRBV6-2/TRBV6-3	14	many	-	TGTGCCAGCAGATATAGAGGGATGAACACTGAAGCTTTCTTT	CASRYRGMNTEAFF
TRBJ2-1	TRBV20-1	10	few	TRBD2	TGCAGTGCAGCCCTAGCGGGACCGTTCTTC	CSAALAGPFF
TRBJ2-1	TRBV21-1	18	-	-	TGTGCCAGCAGCAAGAAACTAGCGGGAGGGCCTTCCTACAATGAGCAGTTCTTC	CASSKKLAGGPSYNEQFF